Listed below are T cell receptor beta chains from one sample, sequenced in a study of Graves' ophthalmopathy and Graves' hyperthyroidism. Each CDR3 protein gets one entry after TCRdb re-called the multiplex PCR reads with MiXCR. The sample has about 740,000 distinct CDR3 sequences; roughly 40% are singletons. Sequenced sample: peripheral blood. The source of these receptors is an adult man with Graves' ophthalmopathy. Each CDR3 is given with its conserved first and last residue. D genes are given only for firm matches. Clone sizes are given selectively: once, few, many, or a class where the clone is expanded.

TGCGCCAGCAGCTTGGCGCCAGCTCAGTCAAATCAGCCCCAGCATTTT,CASSLAPAQSNQPQHF,NA,few,TRBJ1-5,16,TRBV5-1
TGCAGTGCTAGGCCGGGAGGGGCCTACGAGCAGTACTTC,CSARPGGAYEQYF,TRBD2,many,TRBJ2-7,13,TRBV20-1
TGTGCCAGCAGTTCATCCCACAACTACGAGCAGTACTTC,CASSSSHNYEQYF,NA,NA,TRBJ2-7,13,TRBV11-1
TGTGCCACCAGCGGAGGCCTAACAGGCTCTGGAAACACCTTC,CATSGGLTGSGNTF,NA,NA,TRBJ1-2,14,TRBV15
TGCAGTGCTAGAGGCCCCATGAAGAGCGGGGGAATCAACGAGCAGTACTTC,CSARGPMKSGGINEQYF,TRBD2,NA,TRBJ2-7,17,TRBV20-1
TGTGCCACCAGCAGAGCCATCGGCGGGGGCCTTTACGAGCAGTACTTC,CATSRAIGGGLYEQYF,NA,NA,TRBJ2-7,16,TRBV15
TGTGCCACCAGTGCGGAGCATGGACAGTATAGCAATCAGCCCCAGCATTTT,CATSAEHGQYSNQPQHF,NA,NA,TRBJ1-5,17,TRBV24-1
TGTGCCAGCAGCTTCCGGTTATCGGACAGGGGGGCCAAGGGAGTGTCCCACGAGCAGTACTTC,CASSFRLSDRGAKGVSHEQYF,TRBD1,NA,TRBJ2-7,21,TRBV7-9
TGCGCCAGCAGCCAGGGCCCCCTTGAGGCCCAGTACTTC,CASSQGPLEAQYF,NA,NA,TRBJ2-5,13,TRBV4-3
TGTGCCAGCAGTTTCGTAATCCCACAGGGTCTAGGCGAGCAGTACTTC,CASSFVIPQGLGEQYF,NA,NA,TRBJ2-7,16,TRBV10-3